The 11 T cell receptor beta chains given below trace back to one sample, sequenced in a study of T-cell reconstitution after alpha-beta-depleted transplantation in children. Library preparation (for TCRbeta) was performed with unique molecular identifiers. Each CDR3 protein gets one entry after TCRdb re-called the PCR reads with MiXCR. The sample yields hundreds of thousands of distinct CDR3 sequences, more than 20% seen once. Sequenced material: PBMCs, mostly from graft donor cells, taken 360 days after TCRalphabeta/CD19-depleted stem cell transplant. The receptors derive from a boy under two years old who had a stem cell transplant for acute myeloid leukemia, so the T cells may come from the graft donor.

This clonotype was seen a few times. V and J are TRBV7-9 and TRBJ1-2; D possibly corresponds to TRBD1 (6 bases). Germline V gene data show CDR1 as SEHNR and CDR2 as FQNEAQ (reference sequence). This CDR3 comprises 15 residues. Trimming removed 4 bases at V and 0 bases at J, with 12 bases between. Written as DNA, the CDR3 is TGTGCCAGCAGCTCTACGGGACACTCTAACTATGGCTACACCTTC. Its translation: CASSSTGHSNYGYTF.

The V call is TRBV2, the J call TRBJ1-6, with D unclear. V shed 7 bases and J shed 8 bases, with 12 bases lying between them. The germline CDR1 and CDR2 sequences are SNHLY and FYNNEI. This CDR3 is built from 13 residues. As DNA, the CDR3 is TGTGCCAGCAACACAGTCGTAGATTCACCCCTCCACTTT. Amino acid sequence: CASNTVVDSPLHF.

The chain carries TRBV19 and TRBJ2-3, with D unclear. V shed 4 bases and J shed 0 bases, with 11 bases lying between them. Germline CDR1 and CDR2: LNHDA and SQIVND (reference sequence). This CDR3 is built from 15 residues. CDR3 sequence reads: CASSKRTTSTDTQYF. In DNA form, the CDR3 reads TGTGCCAGTAGTAAACGGACCACTAGCACAGATACGCAGTATTTT.

This clonotype was detected many times. The chain recombines TRBV9 with TRBJ2-1, with 7 bases identical to TRBD2. Germline CDR1 is SGDLS and CDR2 is YYNGEE. This CDR3 is built from 15 residues. The J segment lost 2 bases and the V segment lost 1 base, leaving 3 bases of the junction unmatched. CDR3 protein: CASSVSSGPYNEQFF. DNA for the CDR3: TGTGCCAGCAGCGTAAGTAGCGGGCCCTACAATGAGCAGTTCTTC.

The sample holds many counts of this clonotype. V usage is TRBV12-3 or TRBV12-4 and J usage is TRBJ2-2; D gene unclear. CDR3 length: 15 amino acids. Trimming pared 3 bases from V and 0 bases from J, leaving 8 bases between. The CDR3 DNA reads as TGTGCCAGCAGTTTTTCCGTAACGAACACCGGGGAGCTGTTTTTT. Its translation: CASSFSVTNTGELFF.

The chain recombines TRBV6-1 with TRBJ2-7, with TRBD2 matching over 12 bases. Germline-derived CDR1 and CDR2 are MNHNS and SASEGT. The CDR3 has 15 amino acids. Losses at the gene ends were 6 bases for V and 3 bases for J; bases not matched to a gene: 6. Written as DNA, the CDR3 is TGTGCCAGCAGGATCGGACTAGCGGGGAGCTACGAGCAGTACTTC. As protein: CASRIGLAGSYEQYF.

This clonotype was recorded at least ten times. The V call is TRBV24-1, the J call TRBJ2-5, with D tentatively TRBD2 (5 bases). The CDR3 totals 15 residues. Trimming pared 3 bases from V and 5 bases from J, leaving 15 bases between. CDR1 is KGHDR and CDR2 is SFDVKD in the germline V gene. The CDR3 sequence: CATSDNKAGGETQYF. CDR3 bases: TGTGCCACCAGTGATAACAAGGCCGGCGGGGAGACCCAGTACTTC.

This clonotype appeared a few times. The chain has TRBV29-1 and TRBJ2-1; tentative D call: TRBD2 (6 bases). From germline, CDR1 is SQVTM and CDR2 ANQGSEA. The CDR3 covers 13 residues. Trimming shortened V by 7 bases and J by 10 bases, and 20 bases separated the two germline ends. In DNA, the CDR3 is TGCAGCGAGGCGGGACTCGACCTCGGGGAGCAGTTCTTC. Translating it yields CSEAGLDLGEQFF.

This clonotype was counted at least ten times. The chain has TRBV5-1 and TRBJ2-2; D is unclear. CDR3 size: 13 residues. Trimming stripped 3 bases from V and 5 bases from J, with 8 bases between. The germline V gene encodes CDR1 SGHRS and CDR2 YFSETQ. The CDR3 protein is CASSSLGTGELFF. The CDR3 bases are TGCGCCAGCAGCTCGTTGGGGACCGGGGAGCTGTTTTTT.

The chain is built from TRBV20-1 and TRBJ2-5; a weak D match, TRBD1 (6 bases). The CDR3 length is 12 residues. V was pared by 4 bases and J by 4 bases, with 10 bases between. Germline V gene lookup returns CDR1 DFQATT and CDR2 SNEGSKA (reference sequence). CDR3 sequence (DNA): TGCAGTGCTATGTGGGGGCGAGAGACCCAGTACTTC. As protein: CSAMWGRETQYF.

This clonotype was seen only a few times. J is TRBJ1-2 and V is TRBV4-3; the match to TRBD1 covers 10 bases. CDR1 is LGHNA and CDR2 is YSLEER in the germline V gene. The CDR3 covers 16 residues. V was pared by 0 bases and J by 6 bases, with 7 bases of the junction left unmatched. The chain's CDR3 is CASSQDRGTGENGYTF. For the CDR3, the DNA is TGCGCCAGCAGCCAAGATCGGGGGACAGGGGAAAATGGCTACACCTTC.